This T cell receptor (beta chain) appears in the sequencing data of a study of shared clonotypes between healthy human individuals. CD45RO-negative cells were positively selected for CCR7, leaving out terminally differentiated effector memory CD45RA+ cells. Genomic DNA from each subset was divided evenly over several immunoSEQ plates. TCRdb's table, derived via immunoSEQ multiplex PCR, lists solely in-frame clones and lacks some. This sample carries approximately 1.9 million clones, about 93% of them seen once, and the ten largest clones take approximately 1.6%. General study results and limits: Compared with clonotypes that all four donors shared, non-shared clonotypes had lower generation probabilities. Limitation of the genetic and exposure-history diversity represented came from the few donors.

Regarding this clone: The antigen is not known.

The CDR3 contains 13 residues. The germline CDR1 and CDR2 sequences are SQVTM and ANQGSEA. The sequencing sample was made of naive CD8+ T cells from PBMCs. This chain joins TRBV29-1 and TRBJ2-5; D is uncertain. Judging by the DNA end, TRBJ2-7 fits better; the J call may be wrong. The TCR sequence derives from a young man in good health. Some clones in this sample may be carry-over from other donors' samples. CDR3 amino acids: CSACTGPSYEQYF. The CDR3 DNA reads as TGCAGCGCTTGCACCGGCCCTTCCTACGAGCAGTACTTC.